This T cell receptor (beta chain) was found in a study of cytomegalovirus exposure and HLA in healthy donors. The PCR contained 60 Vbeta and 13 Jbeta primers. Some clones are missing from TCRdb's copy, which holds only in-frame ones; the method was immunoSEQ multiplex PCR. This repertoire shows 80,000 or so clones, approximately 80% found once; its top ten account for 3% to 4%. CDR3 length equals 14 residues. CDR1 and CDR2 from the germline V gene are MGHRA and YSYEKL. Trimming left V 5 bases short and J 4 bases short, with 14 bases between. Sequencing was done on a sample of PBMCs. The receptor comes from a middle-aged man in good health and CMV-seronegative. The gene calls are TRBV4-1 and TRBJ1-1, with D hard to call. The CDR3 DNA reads TGCGCCAGCAGCGGGCCCCTCCGGGGCACTGAAGCTTTCTTT. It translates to CASSGPLRGTEAFF.